A selection of T cell receptor beta chains follows, all from one sample in a study of blood T cell repertoires in COVID-19. Measured with immunoSEQ multiplex PCR; TCRdb has only the in-frame clones, and not every one. The sample carries roughly 140,000 clones, roughly 77% recorded once. The sample comprised peripheral blood. Every receptor here comes from a man aged 60 to 75 with acute or convalescent COVID-19. The CDR3 runs from the conserved cysteine through the conserved F or W. A D gene is named only where the DNA matches it firmly. Clone size is shown for a subset of rows, as once, few, many or a class of expanded clone.

V gene	clone size	CDR3 length	D gene	J gene	CDR3 DNA	CDR3 protein
TRBV18	.	14	TRBD1	TRBJ1-2	TGTGCCAGCTCACCGAGACAGGGGGCAGATGGCTACACCTTC	CASSPRQGADGYTF
TRBV28	.	15	TRBD1	TRBJ1-2	TGTGCCAGCAGTTCGGGACAGGGCGGATTCTATGGCTACACCTTC	CASSSGQGGFYGYTF
TRBV3-1/TRBV3-2	.	13	.	TRBJ1-2	TGTGCCAGCAGCTTAGGACAGATCTATGGCTACACCTTC	CASSLGQIYGYTF
TRBV9	.	15	.	TRBJ1-1	TGTGCCAGCAGCGTAGGGGAAGGGGGTAACACTGAAGCTTTCTTT	CASSVGEGGNTEAFF
TRBV20-1	.	14	.	TRBJ2-3	TGCAGTGCTGGTGGGGAACTAGCTACAGATACGCAGTATTTT	CSAGGELATDTQYF
TRBV4-1	.	15	.	TRBJ2-3	TGCGCCAGCAGCCTGGGGGAGGCGTCCCTAGATACGCAGTATTTT	CASSLGEASLDTQYF
TRBV28	.	15	.	TRBJ2-3	TGTGCCAGTAGCCCGGAGCGGTCTAGCACAGATACGCAGTATTTT	CASSPERSSTDTQYF
TRBV5-5	.	15	.	TRBJ1-2	TGTGCCAGCAGCTTGGGCCTAGGAGGGTCCTATGGCTACACCTTC	CASSLGLGGSYGYTF
TRBV10-3	.	13	.	TRBJ1-1	TGTGCCATCAGTGGACAGAGGAACACTGAAGCTTTCTTT	CAISGQRNTEAFF
TRBV18	few	16	TRBD1	TRBJ1-2	TGTGCCAGCTCACCAACTGTTGGGACAGGTGACTATGGCTACACCTTC	CASSPTVGTGDYGYTF
TRBV4-1	few	15	.	TRBJ2-7	TGCGCCAGCAGCCAACGTCGTGGACTTGCCTACGAGCAGTACTTC	CASSQRRGLAYEQYF
TRBV18	.	16	TRBD1	TRBJ2-2	TGTGCCAGCTCACCAATGAGACAGGGAACGACCGGGGAGCTGTTTTTT	CASSPMRQGTTGELFF
TRBV6-5	.	14	.	TRBJ2-1	TGTGCCAGCAGTCCGACCAGGGTTGGGAATGAGCAGTTCTTC	CASSPTRVGNEQFF
TRBV4-1	.	17	TRBD2	TRBJ2-2	TGCGCCAGCAGCCCCACTAGGGCGGGAGTTCGCGCCGGGGAGCTGTTTTTT	CASSPTRAGVRAGELFF
TRBV12-3/TRBV12-4	.	13	.	TRBJ2-3	TGTGCCAGCAGTTTAGCCTCCACAGATACGCAGTATTTT	CASSLASTDTQYF
TRBV28	.	14	TRBD2	TRBJ2-1	TGTGCCAGCCTAAGCGGGAGGGTATACAATGAGCAGTTCTTC	CASLSGRVYNEQFF
TRBV7-9	.	15	TRBD2	TRBJ2-7	TGTGCCAGCAGTCTCGGCCGTGGACTAGTCGACGAGCAGTACTTC	CASSLGRGLVDEQYF
TRBV28	.	13	TRBD2	TRBJ2-5	TGTGCCAGCAGGCGGGGGGCCCAAGAGACCCAGTACTTC	CASRRGAQETQYF
TRBV29-1	once	18	TRBD2	TRBJ2-1	TGCAGCGCACAGGGACTAGCGGGAGAAACGCACTCCTACAATGAGCAGTTCTTC	CSAQGLAGETHSYNEQFF
TRBV7-8	few	16	.	TRBJ2-1	TGTGCCAGCAGCACCAGGGAGGCTAGCTCCTACAATGAGCAGTTCTTC	CASSTREASSYNEQFF
TRBV4-1	.	15	TRBD1	TRBJ1-4	TGCGCCAGCAGCCAAGGGAACGGGGACAGGGAAAAACTGTTTTTT	CASSQGNGDREKLFF
TRBV6-5	once	15	.	TRBJ2-1	TGTGCCAGCAGTTATCGGGTACACTCCTACAATGAGCAGTTCTTC	CASSYRVHSYNEQFF
TRBV21-1	once	15	.	TRBJ2-1	TGTGCCAGCAGCCCCTGGCGGGGTGGGCACAATGAGCAGTTCTTC	CASSPWRGGHNEQFF
TRBV5-4	once	14	TRBD2	TRBJ2-7	TGTGCCAGCAGCTTGGCCGGGGGGGAACACGAGCAGTACTTC	CASSLAGGEHEQYF
TRBV4-1	.	15	.	TRBJ1-3	TGCGCCAGCAGCCTCCACGGGAAGTCTGGAAACACCATATATTTT	CASSLHGKSGNTIYF
TRBV6-5	.	14	.	TRBJ1-3	TGTGCCAGCAGCACGGGTTCTCAGGGAAACACCATATATTTT	CASSTGSQGNTIYF
TRBV18	.	17	TRBD2	TRBJ2-7	TGTGCCAGCTCACTGCTGCCTAGCGGGAGGGTCTCCTACGAGCAGTACTTC	CASSLLPSGRVSYEQYF
TRBV2	.	13	TRBD2	TRBJ2-5	TGTGCCAGCAGAGGACTAGCCCAAGAGACCCAGTACTTC	CASRGLAQETQYF
TRBV5-1	.	15	.	TRBJ2-3	TGCGCCAGCAGCTTGGAGGGCAGGGGCACAGATACGCAGTATTTT	CASSLEGRGTDTQYF
TRBV10-3	.	14	TRBD1	TRBJ1-2	TGTGCCATCAGTGCCGGGACAGGGGGACGGGGCTACACCTTC	CAISAGTGGRGYTF
TRBV29-1	few	11	.	TRBJ1-2	TGCAGCGTTGACCCCGGGGGTGGCTACACCTTC	CSVDPGGGYTF
TRBV2	.	16	TRBD2	TRBJ2-3	TGTGCCAGCAGAGTAGCGGGAGGGGGTTTGACAGATACGCAGTATTTT	CASRVAGGGLTDTQYF
TRBV6-5	few	14	TRBD1	TRBJ1-1	TGTGCCAGCAGTTACGGGACAGATCTCCCTGAAGCTTTCTTT	CASSYGTDLPEAFF
TRBV10-2	.	19	TRBD1	TRBJ1-5	TGCGCCAGCAGTGCGGGACAGGGGAGCCCATCGTATAGCAATCAGCCCCAGCATTTT	CASSAGQGSPSYSNQPQHF
TRBV20-1	few	15	TRBD1	TRBJ1-5	TGCAGTGCTAGTCCTACGGACAGGGGCAATCAGCCCCAGCATTTT	CSASPTDRGNQPQHF
TRBV14	.	15	TRBD2	TRBJ2-5	TGTGCCAGCAGCCAAGTGACTAGCGGGCAAGAGACCCAGTACTTC	CASSQVTSGQETQYF
TRBV5-1	.	15	.	TRBJ1-3	TGCGCCAGCAGCTTGGGTGGCCGAAATGGAAACACCATATATTTT	CASSLGGRNGNTIYF
TRBV5-5	.	15	TRBD1	TRBJ1-2	TGTGCCAGCAGCTTTGACCAACAGGGGGAGTATGGCTACACCTTC	CASSFDQQGEYGYTF
TRBV12-3/TRBV12-4	.	12	.	TRBJ1-2	TGTGCCAGCAGCCGGGGTACCTATGGCTACACCTTC	CASSRGTYGYTF
TRBV3-1/TRBV3-2	.	15	.	TRBJ2-3	TGTGCCAGCAGCCTGCGGACTGGCCTTACGCTGGCGCAGTATTTT	CASSLRTGLTLAQYF
TRBV20-1	.	14	.	TRBJ2-1	TGCAGTGCTGGTGACGACAGCTCCTACAATGAGCAGTTCTTC	CSAGDDSSYNEQFF